The 9 T cell receptor beta chains presented below share a single source sample, sequenced in a study of shared clonotypes between healthy human individuals. Method: immunoSEQ multiplex PCR; TCRdb's copy keeps in-frame clones and lacks some. The data contain under 1 million clones, roughly 96% of them singletons. Only CD45RO-negative cells positively selected for CCR7 counted as naive CD8 cells, so terminally differentiated effector memory CD45RA+ cells were excluded. Source material: naive CD8+ T cells sorted from blood. These receptors originate from a man aged 30-40 years in good health.

The CDR3 here is CASSDGYEQYF. The DNA for the CDR3 is TGTGCCAGCAGCGACGGCTACGAGCAGTACTTC. The chain links TRBV7-6 to TRBJ2-7; D is undetermined. V lost 5 bases to trimming and J lost 3 bases, with 5 bases between them. The CDR3 covers 11 residues. CDR1 is SGHVS and CDR2 is FNYEAQ in the germline V gene.

CDR3 coding DNA: TGTGCCAGCAGCTTATGGGCGCTAGCGGGAGAATCTGCTGAGCAGTTCTTC. Its translation is CASSLWALAGESAEQFF. The J gene is TRBJ2-1, the V gene TRBV7-8; TRBD2 aligns across 10 bases. Germline CDR1 SGHVS, CDR2 FQNEAQ. This CDR3 region has 17 residues. Trimming at V came to 2 bases and at J to 9 bases, leaving 13 bases not matched to a gene.

This chain connects TRBV4-3 to TRBJ1-3; D not resolved. Between the trimmed V and J ends, which lost 3 bases and 0 bases, there was a span of 6 bases. This CDR3 region has 14 residues. Germline V lookup: CDR1 LGHNA, CDR2 YSLEER. The CDR3 DNA sequence: TGCGCCAGCAGCCAGCGGAGCTCTGGAAACACCATATATTTT. As protein: CASSQRSSGNTIYF.

This chain links TRBV30 with TRBJ2-5, with TRBD1 matching 7 bases. After removal of 3 bases from V and 5 bases from J, the junction contained 12 bases not matched to a gene. The CDR3 extends over 15 amino acids. Germline V gene sequence: CDR1 GTSNPN, CDR2 SVGIG (reference sequence). In DNA, the CDR3 is TGTGCCTGGAGCCCTACGGGACAGACATTGGAGACCCAGTACTTC. Translation gives CAWSPTGQTLETQYF.

This chain links TRBV4-3 with TRBJ1-4; the D is unclear. This CDR3 is built from 15 residues. The germline V gene encodes CDR1 LGHNA and CDR2 YSLEER. The V gene lost 0 bases and the J gene lost 2 bases, with 7 bases spanning the gap. CDR3 region: CASSQDGVTNEKLFF. CDR3 sequence (DNA): TGCGCCAGCAGCCAAGACGGGGTGACTAATGAAAAACTGTTTTTT.

The chain carries TRBV5-5 and TRBJ2-4, with D hard to call. V lost 0 bases and J lost 5, with 9 bases in between. Germline values: CDR1 SGHKS, CDR2 YYEKEE (reference sequence). The CDR3 totals 14 residues. The DNA for the CDR3 is TGTGCCAGCAGCTTGGCGGTCCTAGAAAACATTCAGTACTTC. It translates to CASSLAVLENIQYF.

The CDR3 loop reads CASSLSGGSPSGNTIYF. CDR3 DNA: TGTGCCAGCAGTTTATCGGGGGGGTCCCCTTCTGGAAACACCATATATTTT. This rearrangement joins TRBV27 to TRBJ1-3, with a weak D call TRBD1 (5 bases). The CDR3 runs to 17 residues. V lost 0 bases and J 1 base, leaving 13 bases between the germline ends. The germline CDR1 and CDR2 sequences are MNHEY and SMNVEV (reference sequence).

J is TRBJ2-1 and V is TRBV6-5; unclear D gene. The V end lost 2 bases, the J end lost 5 bases, and 13 bases lay between the germline ends. CDR1 and CDR2 from the germline V gene are MNHEY and SVGAGI. This CDR3 is 15 amino acids long. The CDR3, as DNA: TGTGCCAGCAGTTACAGCCCTCCCGGTCACAATGAGCAGTTCTTC. Encoded protein: CASSYSPPGHNEQFF.

The genes are TRBV29-1 and TRBJ2-6; D is unresolved. V was cut by 1 base and J by 4 bases, with 8 bases left in between. Looked up from germline, CDR1 is SQVTM and CDR2 is ANQGSEA. The CDR3 runs 14 residues. CDR3 sequence (DNA): TGCAGCGTTGAAGCCAGAGAGGGGGCCAACGTCCTGACTTTC. Its translation is CSVEAREGANVLTF.